This TCR beta chain came from a study of T cell repertoires in cytomegalovirus infection. TCRdb re-called the reads through MiXCR, storing one row per CDR3 protein. The sample contains approximately 910,000 distinct CDR3 sequences, about a third of which appear only once. The sample holds a few counts of this clonotype. Its specificity is not known. The CDR3 spans 15 residues. V was shortened by 3 bases and J by 2 bases, with 12 bases between the two germline ends. Germline V CDR1 and CDR2: KGHDR, SFDVKD. V usage is TRBV24-1 and J usage is TRBJ1-1; possibly TRBD1 for D (5 bases). The sequence was obtained from a human donor in good health (CMV status not recorded). Some clones in this sample may be carry-over from other donors' samples. Sequencing was performed on cultured CD8+ T cells from PBMCs, taken from culture after CMV antigen stimulation. The DNA for the CDR3 is TGTGCCACCAGTGATCCTACGGGACCCAACACTGAAGCTTTCTTT. Amino acid sequence: CATSDPTGPNTEAFF.